The 18 T cell receptor beta chains reported below all come from one sample, sequenced in a study of shared clonotypes between healthy human individuals. The method was immunoSEQ multiplex PCR; TCRdb's version includes in-frame clones alone and lacks a portion of them. Of 2 million to 2.5 million clones listed, roughly 93% were seen once; the top ten hold about 0.41%. Sequenced material: naive CD4+ T cells from PBMCs. Subset given: CD45RA+ positively selected. Source of these receptors: a man in his late teens or twenties in good health. Some clones in this sample may be carry-over from other donors' samples.

The CDR3 DNA is TGTGCCAGCAGCTTTTCACCTACAATCTATGGCTACACCTTC. Its protein is CASSFSPTIYGYTF. This chain connects TRBV11-2 to TRBJ1-2; no clear D. This CDR3 spans 14 amino acids. Germline CDR1 and CDR2: SGHAT and FQNNGV. V was pared by 3 bases and J by 4 bases, with 12 bases between.

The rearrangement links TRBV5-1 to TRBJ2-1, with D possibly being TRBD2 (6 bases). The germline V gene encodes CDR1 SGHRS and CDR2 YFSETQ. V was shortened by 2 bases and J by 5 bases, with 14 bases between the two germline ends. The CDR3 extends over 15 amino acids. CDR3 residues: CASSFSGAGNNEQFF. The CDR3 DNA reads TGCGCCAGCAGCTTTTCTGGCGCGGGGAACAATGAGCAGTTCTTC.

The rearrangement uses TRBV9 and TRBJ1-1; D may be TRBD1 (5 bases). CDR1 is SGDLS, CDR2 YYNGEE, per germline. The CDR3 has 16 residues. The V and J ends lost 0 bases and 0 bases respectively, with 12 bases between them. This CDR3 is CASSVGQGGVNTEAFF. In nucleotides, the CDR3 is TGTGCCAGCAGCGTAGGGCAGGGAGGTGTGAACACTGAAGCTTTCTTT.

The chain links TRBV28 to TRBJ2-7; 9 bases align to TRBD2. V dropped 8 bases and J dropped 7; count of bases not matched to a gene: 21. The CDR3 has 17 residues. Germline CDR1 MDHEN, CDR2 SYDVKM. CDR3 sequence reads: CASARVLGLASGREQYF. For the CDR3, the DNA is TGTGCCAGCGCGAGGGTATTAGGACTAGCGTCGGGAAGAGAGCAGTACTTC.

As for this clone: This same CDR3 is encoded by further DNA sequences in the sample. The chain employs TRBV7-3 and TRBJ2-7, with 8 bases fitting TRBD1. The CDR3 covers 14 residues. The germline gives CDR1 SGHTA, CDR2 FQGTGA. Trimming cost V 2 bases and J 2 bases; bases outside gene matches: 2. CDR3 coding DNA: TGTGCCAGCAGCTTAGGGACAGGACCCTACGAGCAGTACTTC. Protein sequence: CASSLGTGPYEQYF.

The CDR3 region has the DNA TGTGCCCGCGCAAGGGGAGCGGGAGGAACCTACGAGCAGTACTTC. Translation: CARARGAGGTYEQYF. V and J are TRBV2 and TRBJ2-7; 9 bases are a match to TRBD2. Per germline, CDR1 SNHLY and CDR2 FYNNEI. This CDR3 has 15 amino acids. V gave up 11 bases and J gave up 2 bases; unmatched junction bases: 13.

This clone has just a few counts. This chain joins TRBV4-1 and TRBJ2-2, with 10 bases lining up with TRBD2. The V gene end was trimmed by 2 bases and the J gene end by 5 bases; junction bases not matched to a gene: 5. CDR3 length: 16 amino acids. Germline V lookup: CDR1 MGHRA, CDR2 YSYEKL. The CDR3 DNA sequence: TGCGCCAGCAGCCAACTAGCGGGAGTAGGAACCGGGGAGCTGTTTTTT. Translating gives CASSQLAGVGTGELFF.

The chain joins TRBV18 to TRBJ2-5; 9 bases are shared with TRBD2. V gave up 2 bases and J gave up 4 bases; unmatched junction bases: 20. CDR3 size: 20 residues. Germline V lookup: CDR1 KGHSH, CDR2 LQKENI. The CDR3 loop reads CASSPVRSRGWREGRETQYF. CDR3 nucleotides: TGTGCCAGCTCACCAGTAAGAAGTCGGGGTTGGCGGGAGGGTCGAGAGACCCAGTACTTC.

The gene calls are TRBV29-1 and TRBJ1-2; weak D call: TRBD1 (6 bases). This CDR3 is built from 15 residues. V lost 0 bases to trimming and J lost 4 bases, with 15 bases between them. The germline CDR1 and CDR2 sequences are SQVTM and ANQGSEA. DNA for the CDR3: TGCAGCGTTGAAGATACCGGGGGGCCCCCCTATGGCTACACCTTC. Translation gives CSVEDTGGPPYGYTF.

This chain joins TRBV5-6 and TRBJ1-4, with TRBD1 as a possible D gene (5 bases). The CDR3 spans 14 residues. CDR1 and CDR2 (germline): SGHDT, YYEEEE. V was cut by 4 bases and J by 8 bases, with 15 bases left in between. In DNA, the CDR3 is TGTGCCAGCAGCCTGGCGGGGGTGTTGGAAAAACTGTTTTTT. Protein: CASSLAGVLEKLFF. Complete variable domain (other parts from reference TRBV5-6 and TRBJ1-4): DAGVTQSPTHLIKTRGQQVTLRCSPKSGHDTVSWYQQALGQGPQFIFQYYEEEERQRGNFPDRFSGHQFPNYSSELNVNALLLGDSALYLCASSLAGVLEKLFFGSGTQLSVL.

The CDR3 loop is CASSYAETGGDLYEQYF. CDR3 in DNA: TGTGCCAGCAGTTACGCCGAGACAGGGGGCGACCTCTACGAGCAGTACTTC. The chain uses TRBV28 and TRBJ2-7; TRBD1 matches at 10 bases. The CDR3 covers 17 residues. Germline CDR1 reads MDHEN; CDR2 reads SYDVKM. Losses at the gene ends were 4 bases for V and 3 bases for J; bases not matched to a gene: 12.

Notes on this clone: At the DNA level, this CDR3 is encoded by other sequences in the same sample as well. V gene TRBV9 combines with J gene TRBJ1-4; D gene uncertain. V shed 0 bases and J shed 7 bases, with 4 bases lying between them. From germline, CDR1 is SGDLS and CDR2 YYNGEE. CDR3 length: 12 amino acids. In DNA form, the CDR3 reads TGTGCCAGCAGCGTAGAGGGTGAAAAACTGTTTTTT. This gives the protein CASSVEGEKLFF.

DNA for the CDR3: TGTGCCACCAGCAGACAAGACACCTCCTACGAGCAGTACTTC. It specifies CATSRQDTSYEQYF. The V and J genes are TRBV15 and TRBJ2-7; no firm D call. Germline V gives CDR1 LNHNV, CDR2 YYDKDF (reference sequence). V lost 2 bases and J 0 bases, leaving 8 bases between the germline ends. The CDR3 contains 14 residues.

The gene calls are TRBV12-5 and TRBJ2-1; TRBD1 or TRBD2 may be the D gene (6 bases each). V lost 8 bases, J lost 1 base, and 15 bases lay in between. The CDR3 totals 15 residues. CDR1 and CDR2 (germline): LGHNT, FRNRAP. As DNA, the CDR3 is TGTGCTAGTCTCCGCTGGAGGGGGTCCTACAATGAGCAGTTCTTC. Protein product: CASLRWRGSYNEQFF.

Only one count was recorded for this clone. The V call is TRBV28, the J call TRBJ2-5; 16 bases line up with TRBD2. CDR1 is MDHEN and CDR2 is SYDVKM in the germline V gene. J gave up 0 bases and V 6 bases, and 7 bases lay outside the gene matches. The CDR3 is 18 amino acids. The CDR3 DNA follows: TGTGCCAGCAGCCCCGGGACTAGCGGGAGGGCTTACCAAGAGACCCAGTACTTC. Its translation: CASSPGTSGRAYQETQYF.

This clone was observed a single time. This chain joins TRBV7-9 and TRBJ2-5; the D is unclear. CDR3 size: 14 residues. Germline-derived CDR1 and CDR2 are SEHNR and FQNEAQ (reference sequence). V was shortened by 2 bases and J by 0 bases, with 7 bases between the two germline ends. The CDR3 reads CASSLRTDQETQYF. CDR3 bases: TGTGCCAGCAGCTTACGTACGGACCAAGAGACCCAGTACTTC.

This sequence joins TRBV7-9 and TRBJ2-7; TRBD2 aligns across 8 bases. Losses at the gene ends were 1 base for V and 2 bases for J; bases not matched to a gene: 4. In germline, CDR1 is SEHNR, CDR2 FQNEAQ (reference sequence). The CDR3 spans 15 residues. CDR3 residues: CASSLERAGAYEQYF. The CDR3 DNA follows: TGTGCCAGCAGCTTAGAAAGAGCGGGAGCCTACGAGCAGTACTTC. Drawing the rest from reference TRBV7-9 and TRBJ2-7, the complete variable domain is DTGVSQNPRHKITKRGQNVTFRCDPISEHNRLYWYRQTLGQGPEFLTYFQNEAQLEKSRLLSDRFSAERPKGSFSTLEIQRTEQGDSAMYLCASSLERAGAYEQYFGPGTRLTVT.

The genes are TRBV25-1 and TRBJ2-3; tentatively, D is TRBD1 (5 bases). With 3 bases removed from V and 1 base from J, the gap between germline ends came to 17 bases. This CDR3 comprises 17 residues. Germline V gives CDR1 MGHDK, CDR2 SYGVNS. The CDR3 protein is CASSDPLSVGGTDTQYF. In DNA, the CDR3 is TGTGCCAGCAGTGACCCCCTTTCTGTAGGGGGCACAGATACGCAGTATTTT.